The 5 T cell receptor beta chains listed next were all sequenced from one sample in a study of T cell repertoires in cytomegalovirus infection. These receptors are not linked to any known antigen. TCRdb analysed the reads with MiXCR anew, one entry per CDR3 protein. Of some 900,000 distinct CDR3 sequences listed, approximately 32% are singletons. The starting material was cultured CD8+ T cells from PBMCs, obtained from culture after CMV antigen stimulation. These receptors originate from a human donor in good health (CMV status not recorded). Some clones in this sample may be carry-over from other donors' samples.

In this sample, this clonotype turned up many times. CDR3 nucleotides: TGTGCCAGCAGCTTACCTAGCGGGGGGCCACACCAAGAGACCCAGTACTTC. Translating it yields CASSLPSGGPHQETQYF. The chain employs TRBV7-2 and TRBJ2-5; TRBD2 matches at 11 bases. V shed 2 bases, J shed 0 bases, and the junction held 5 bases outside the gene matches. Germline-derived CDR1 and CDR2 are SGHTA and FQGNSA. This CDR3 region has 17 residues.

As for this clonotype: A junction end diverges from the germline sequence, so it may reflect a read error. The rearrangement joins TRBV7-4 to TRBJ2-3, with D tentatively TRBD1 (5 bases). Germline V gene data show CDR1 as SGHVT and CDR2 as SQSDAQ. The CDR3 extends over 16 amino acids. Here the CDR3 reads CVSLLTDPTSTDTQYF. Here the CDR3 DNA reads TGTGTCAGCCTTTTGACAGACCCTACTAGCACAGATACGCAGTATTTT.

The chain uses TRBV2 and TRBJ1-5; D call uncertain. The ends were cut back, 0 bases at V and 0 bases at J, with 18 bases in the middle. Germline CDR1 reads SNHLY; CDR2 reads FYNNEI. This CDR3 spans 19 amino acids. The CDR3 sequence is CASSEAVVSEFYSNQPQHF. CDR3 in DNA: TGTGCCAGCAGTGAAGCAGTAGTCTCGGAGTTTTATAGCAATCAGCCCCAGCATTTT.

The genes are TRBV6-2 or TRBV6-3 and TRBJ1-1; 8 bases match TRBD1. V was clipped by 6 bases and J by 10 bases; unmatched bases: 10. Germline V lookup: CDR1 MNHEY, CDR2 SVGEGT. The CDR3 is 13 residues long. CDR3 in amino acids: CASRGTGVGGAFF. The CDR3 DNA follows: TGTGCCAGCAGAGGGACAGGCGTTGGGGGAGCTTTCTTT.

This clonotype was detected only a few times. V and J are TRBV10-3 and TRBJ1-1, with D possibly being TRBD1 (6 bases). Germline V gene sequence: CDR1 ENHRY, CDR2 SYGVKD. CDR3 size: 11 residues. Deletions cut 7 bases from V and 5 bases from J, with 8 bases between. CDR3 sequence (DNA): TGTGCCATCACACAGGGTACTGAAGCTTTCTTT. It codes for CAITQGTEAFF.